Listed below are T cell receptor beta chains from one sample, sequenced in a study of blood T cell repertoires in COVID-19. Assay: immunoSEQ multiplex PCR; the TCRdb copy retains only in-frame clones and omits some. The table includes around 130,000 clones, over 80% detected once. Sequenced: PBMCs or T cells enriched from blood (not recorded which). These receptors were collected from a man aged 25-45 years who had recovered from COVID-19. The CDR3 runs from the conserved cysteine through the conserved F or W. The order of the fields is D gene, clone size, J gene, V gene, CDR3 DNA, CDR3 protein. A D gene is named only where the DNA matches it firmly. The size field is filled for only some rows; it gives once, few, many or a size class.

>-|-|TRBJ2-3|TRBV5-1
TGCGCCAGCAGCTCCATGACGGGAGGGACAGCAGATACGCAGTATTTT
CASSSMTGGTADTQYF
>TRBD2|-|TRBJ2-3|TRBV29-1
TGCAGAGCGAGTGGTTGGCGGGAGTGGACAGATACGCAGTATTTT
CRASGWREWTDTQYF
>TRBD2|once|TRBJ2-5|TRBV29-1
TGCAGCGTTGAAGATCGGGGTAGCGGGGGGGCTGAGACCCAGTACTTC
CSVEDRGSGGAETQYF
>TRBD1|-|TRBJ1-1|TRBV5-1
TGCGCCAGCAGCGCATGGACAGGGGCCCAGAACACTGAAGCTTTCTTT
CASSAWTGAQNTEAFF
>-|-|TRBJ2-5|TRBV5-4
TGTGCCAGCAGCTTGTCAGGCGCAGGAGAGACCCAGTACTTC
CASSLSGAGETQYF
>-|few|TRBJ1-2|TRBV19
TGTGCCAGTAGTCCCCAGGGCGGCTATGGCTACACCTTC
CASSPQGGYGYTF
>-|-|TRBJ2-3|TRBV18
TGTGCCAGCTCACAGGGATGGGACACTATTGATACGCAGTATTTT
CASSQGWDTIDTQYF
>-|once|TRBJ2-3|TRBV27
TGTGCCAGCAGTTTAATTCAGGGCAGCACAGATACGCAGTATTTT
CASSLIQGSTDTQYF
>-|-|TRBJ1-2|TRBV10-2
TGCGCCACCATCGACAGTAACTATGGCTACACCTTC
CATIDSNYGYTF
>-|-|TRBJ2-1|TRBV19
TGTGCCAGTAGTTTATTCTGGCAGGGGATTGGCAATGAGCAGTTCTTC
CASSLFWQGIGNEQFF
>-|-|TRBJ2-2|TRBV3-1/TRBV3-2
TGTGCCAGCAGCCATCCCCTCGGGGAGCTGTTTTTT
CASSHPLGELFF
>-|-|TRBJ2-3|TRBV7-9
TGTGCCAGCAGTTTAAACTGGCAGGGCCCAGATACGCAGTATTTT
CASSLNWQGPDTQYF
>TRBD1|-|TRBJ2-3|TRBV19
TGTGCCAGCAGACAGGGTGGCCCAGATACGCAGTATTTT
CASRQGGPDTQYF
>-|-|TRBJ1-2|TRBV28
TGTGCCAGCAGTTTGGGGGGTAACTATGGCTACACCTTC
CASSLGGNYGYTF
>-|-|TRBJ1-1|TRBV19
TGTGCCAGTAGTAACCCGGGGAGCACTGAAGCTTTCTTT
CASSNPGSTEAFF
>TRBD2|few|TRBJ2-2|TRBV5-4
TGTGCCAGCAGCGATAGAACTAGCGGGAACACCGGGGAGCTGTTTTTT
CASSDRTSGNTGELFF
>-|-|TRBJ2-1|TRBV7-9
TGTGCCAGCAGCTTAGTCCCTTGGACAGCCTTTACCTACAATGAGCAGTTCTTC
CASSLVPWTAFTYNEQFF
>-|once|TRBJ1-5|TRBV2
TGTGCCAGCACCCCGTCTCCCTCGGGCAATCAGCCCCAGCATTTT
CASTPSPSGNQPQHF
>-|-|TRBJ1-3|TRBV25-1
TGTGCCAGCAGTGAAGGGGGGGTCTCAGGAAACACCATATATTTT
CASSEGGVSGNTIYF
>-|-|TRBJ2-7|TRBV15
TGTGCCACCAGCAGATTGCCGGGACTTCCTTCCTACGAGCAGTACTTC
CATSRLPGLPSYEQYF
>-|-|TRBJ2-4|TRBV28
TGTGCCAGCAGTTCCGCAGGGGCACTAGCCAAAAACATTCAGTACTTC
CASSSAGALAKNIQYF
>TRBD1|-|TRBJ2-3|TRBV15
TGTGCCACCAGCGCGGAATTACAGGGGGCCGGCACAGATACGCAGTATTTT
CATSAELQGAGTDTQYF
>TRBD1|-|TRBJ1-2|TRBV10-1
TGCGCCAGCAGTGATAGACAGGGGAATGGCTACACCTTC
CASSDRQGNGYTF
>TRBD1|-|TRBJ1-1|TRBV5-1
TGCGCCAGCAGCTCCCAGACAGGGGAGTACGGAGCTTTCTTT
CASSSQTGEYGAFF
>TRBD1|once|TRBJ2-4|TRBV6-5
TGTGCCAGGGGACAGGGCTTCGCCAAAAACATTCAGTACTTC
CARGQGFAKNIQYF
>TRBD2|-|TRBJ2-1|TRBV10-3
TGTGCCATCAGTGAGTCGAGACTAGCGGGAGGTGGGAATGAGCAGTTCTTC
CAISESRLAGGGNEQFF
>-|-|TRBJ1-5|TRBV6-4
TGTGCCAGCAGTGTTGGAGGAGATCAGCCCCAGCATTTT
CASSVGGDQPQHF
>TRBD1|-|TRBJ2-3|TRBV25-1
TGTGCCAGCAGTCTAGGGGGCGGCACAGATACGCAGTATTTT
CASSLGGGTDTQYF
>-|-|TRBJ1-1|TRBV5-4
TGTGCCAGCAGCTTCAGGGGAGGGGAGAACACTGAAGCTTTCTTT
CASSFRGGENTEAFF
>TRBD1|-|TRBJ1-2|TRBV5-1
TGCGCCAGCAGCTTAACAGGGGAGAGAAACTATGGCTACACCTTC
CASSLTGERNYGYTF
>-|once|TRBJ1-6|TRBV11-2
TGTGCCAGCAGCGTAACAGGAAATAATTCACCCCTCCACTTT
CASSVTGNNSPLHF
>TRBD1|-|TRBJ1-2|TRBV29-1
TGCAGCGTTGAAGTTATGGGACAGGGGGACTATGGCTACACCTTC
CSVEVMGQGDYGYTF
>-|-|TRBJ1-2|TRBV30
TGTGCCTGGAGTGTAGGAGACGGAAGCTTGATCGGCTATGGCTACACCTTC
CAWSVGDGSLIGYGYTF
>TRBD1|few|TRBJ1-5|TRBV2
TGTGCCAGCAGTGCGGGACAGAGAGGGGGTCAGCCCCAGCATTTT
CASSAGQRGGQPQHF
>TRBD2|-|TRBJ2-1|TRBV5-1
TGCGCCAGCAGCTCCGAGAGGGGGAGCGGGAGGGGGAATGAGCAGTTCTTC
CASSSERGSGRGNEQFF
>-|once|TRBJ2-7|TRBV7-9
TGTGCCAGCAGCTTAGTGGGAGACGCGTACGAGCAGTACTTC
CASSLVGDAYEQYF
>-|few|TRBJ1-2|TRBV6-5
TGTGCCAGCAGGACAGCTCTCTATTCTAACTATGGCTACACCTTC
CASRTALYSNYGYTF
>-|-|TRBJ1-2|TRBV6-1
TGTGCCAGCAGTGAAACAGGGTTGAGTGGCTACACCTTC
CASSETGLSGYTF
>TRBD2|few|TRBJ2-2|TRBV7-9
TGTGCCAGCAGCTTAGGGGCTAGCGGCACCGGGGAGCTGTTTTTT
CASSLGASGTGELFF
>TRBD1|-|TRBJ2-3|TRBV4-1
TGCGCCAGCAGCCAAGTCGCGACAGGGGTCCCCACAGATACGCAGTATTTT
CASSQVATGVPTDTQYF
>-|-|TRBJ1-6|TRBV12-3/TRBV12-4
TGTGCCAGCAGGGGACTTAATTCACCCCTCCACTTT
CASRGLNSPLHF
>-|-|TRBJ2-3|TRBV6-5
TGTGCCAGCAGGGCGACAGTTACAGATACGCAGTATTTT
CASRATVTDTQYF